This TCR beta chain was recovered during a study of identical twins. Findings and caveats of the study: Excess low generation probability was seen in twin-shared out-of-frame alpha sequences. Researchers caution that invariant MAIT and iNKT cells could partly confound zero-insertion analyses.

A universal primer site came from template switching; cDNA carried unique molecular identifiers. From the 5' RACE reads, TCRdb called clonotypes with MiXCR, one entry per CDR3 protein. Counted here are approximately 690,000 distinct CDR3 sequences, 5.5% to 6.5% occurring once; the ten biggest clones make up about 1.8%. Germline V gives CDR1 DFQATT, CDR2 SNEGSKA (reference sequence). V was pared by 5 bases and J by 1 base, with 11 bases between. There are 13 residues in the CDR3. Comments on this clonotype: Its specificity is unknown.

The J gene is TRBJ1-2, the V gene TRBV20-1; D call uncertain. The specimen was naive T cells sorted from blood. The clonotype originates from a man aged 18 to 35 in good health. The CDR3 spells CSAPVGSNYGYTF. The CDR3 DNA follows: TGCAGTGCTCCCGTAGGCAGTAACTATGGCTACACCTTC.